This T cell receptor beta chain was recorded in a study of blood T cell repertoires in COVID-19. Data came from immunoSEQ multiplex PCR; TCRdb stores just in-frame clones and leaves some out. The sample contains fewer than 250,000 clones, just under 85% of which appear only once. The CDR3 loop spans 13 amino acids. Germline V gene data show CDR1 as MNHEY and CDR2 as SMNVEV (reference sequence). Trimming removed 4 bases at V and 4 bases at J, with 7 bases between. Specimen: peripheral blood. The chain has TRBV27 and TRBJ2-2; D not resolved. This clonotype was sampled from a man aged 50-59 years with acute or convalescent COVID-19. The CDR3 region is CASSYKSTGELFF. The CDR3 bases are TGTGCCAGCAGTTACAAATCCACCGGGGAGCTGTTTTTT.